Listed here is a single T cell receptor (beta chain). As yet, its antigen is unknown. The germline V gene encodes CDR1 KGHDR and CDR2 SFDVKD. CDR3 length: 14 residues. J gave up 0 bases and V 4 bases, and 1 base lay outside the gene matches. A second about 6 to 12 cycle PCR used barcoded and J-beta primers. Each cDNA molecule was tagged by a template-switch adaptor with 12 random nucleotides. In TCRdb, the 5' RACE reads were re-called with MiXCR into one record per CDR3 protein. The data contain some 710,000 distinct CDR3 sequences, about 46% of them singletons. These data come from a study of blood T cells in healthy people across ages. Findings of the study overall: Among T cells, TCR beta diversity per million cells dropped roughly linearly as age rose. Estimates based on one million T cells were treated as lower bounds. PBMCs were not sorted, which prevented a conclusive comparison of naive versus antigen-experienced cells.

The chain couples TRBV24-1 to TRBJ2-5; TRBD2 agrees at 7 bases. Sequenced material: blood. The sequence was obtained from a man older than 75 in good health. The CDR3 protein is CATSEGGNQETQYF. CDR3 DNA: TGTGCCACCAGTGAGGGGGGGAACCAAGAGACCCAGTACTTC.